Following are 9 T cell receptor beta chains from one sample sequenced in a study of human T cells and chemical hapten exposure. TCRdb processed the RACE reads anew with MiXCR; each CDR3 protein has one entry. The table shows 95,000 to 150,000 distinct CDR3 sequences, with approximately 12% occurring only once. The time point is: pre-sensitization, week 0. Documented treatment: therapeutic diphenylcyclopropenone sensitization with weekly scalp DPC. Sequencing used whole blood, obtained in connection with sensitization to the hapten diphenylcyclopropenone (DPC). Source of these receptors: a woman younger than 35 with alopecia areata. Some clones in this sample may be carry-over from other donors' samples.

The chain has TRBV12-5 and TRBJ1-6, with D tentatively TRBD1 (5 bases). This CDR3 has 20 residues. V gave up 3 bases and J gave up 8 bases, with 29 bases separating them. From germline, CDR1 is LGHNT and CDR2 FRNRAP. CDR3 loop: CASGLPKPGDLAPFDSPLHF. The CDR3 DNA reads TGTGCTAGTGGTTTACCCAAACCGGGGGACCTAGCCCCATTTGATTCACCCCTCCACTTT.

For this clonotype: One end of the junction fails to match germline, which may point to a read error. J is TRBJ2-7 and V is TRBV10-2; unclear D gene. Germline CDR1 and CDR2: WSHSY and SAAADI. CDR3 length: 14 residues. CDR3 sequence (DNA): TGCGCCAGCGGTGAGTCTGGCTTTACCTACGAGCAGTACTTC. Translation gives CASGESGFTYEQYF.

This clonotype appeared many times. J is TRBJ2-3 and V is TRBV20-1; D possibly corresponds to TRBD1 (6 bases). This CDR3 comprises 15 residues. The V and J ends lost 1 base and 6 bases respectively, with 17 bases between them. CDR1 is DFQATT, CDR2 SNEGSKA, per germline (reference sequence). CDR3 in DNA: TGCAGTGCTAGAGCGTCGACAGGCCCTCTGGATACGCAGTATTTT. Its translation: CSARASTGPLDTQYF.

This clonotype showed up just a few times. J is TRBJ2-2 and V is TRBV19; D might be TRBD1 or TRBD2, each matching 5 bases. This CDR3 is built from 17 residues. The V gene lost 0 bases and the J gene lost 5 bases, with 16 bases spanning the gap. CDR1 LNHDA and CDR2 SQIVND come from the germline V gene (reference sequence). As DNA, the CDR3 is TGTGCCAGTAGTATAGATGGGGGACGGACAAGAACCGGGGAGCTGTTTTTT. Protein product: CASSIDGGRTRTGELFF.

This clonotype was recorded at least ten times. The genes are TRBV9 and TRBJ2-7; D remains unclear. The V end lost 4 bases, the J end lost 7 bases, and 15 bases lay between the germline ends. Germline CDR1 SGDLS, CDR2 YYNGEE. The CDR3 runs to 13 residues. The CDR3, as DNA: TGTGCCAGCAGCCCCCGAGATTCGAGGGAGCAGTACTTC. Encoded protein: CASSPRDSREQYF.

The rearrangement joins TRBV6-5 to TRBJ1-1; maybe TRBD1 (5 bases). The V gene's germline CDR1 is MNHEY and CDR2 SVGAGI. V was trimmed by 0 bases and J by 4 bases, leaving 15 bases between them. The CDR3 runs 16 residues. The CDR3 sequence is CASSYSVGARATEAFF. The DNA of the CDR3 is TGTGCCAGCAGTTACTCGGTTGGGGCGCGGGCCACTGAAGCTTTCTTT.

In this sample, this clonotype turned up many times. The rearrangement joins TRBV6-5 to TRBJ2-1, with D unclear. CDR3 size: 11 residues. The V and J ends lost 2 bases and 7 bases respectively, with 3 bases between them. The germline CDR1 and CDR2 sequences are MNHEY and SVGAGI. CDR3: CASSYANEQFF. The CDR3 DNA reads TGTGCCAGCAGTTACGCGAATGAGCAGTTCTTC.

The rearrangement links TRBV19 to TRBJ2-1; D could derive from TRBD1 or TRBD2 (6 bases each). Germline V gives CDR1 LNHDA, CDR2 SQIVND (reference sequence). With 10 bases removed from V and 15 bases from J, the gap between germline ends came to 25 bases. This CDR3 region has 13 residues. The CDR3 DNA sequence: TGTGCCACGACTGCTAGGGTTGGCCGGGGGCTGTTCTTC. It specifies CATTARVGRGLFF.

This clonotype has just a few counts. The chain carries TRBV7-8 and TRBJ2-1; TRBD1 might be the D (6 bases). This CDR3 contains 14 residues. CDR1 is SGHVS, CDR2 FQNEAQ, per germline. V was shortened by 3 bases and J by 4 bases, with 10 bases between the two germline ends. CDR3 residues: CASSFRDTYNEQFF. The DNA for the CDR3 is TGTGCCAGCAGCTTCCGGGACACATACAATGAGCAGTTCTTC.